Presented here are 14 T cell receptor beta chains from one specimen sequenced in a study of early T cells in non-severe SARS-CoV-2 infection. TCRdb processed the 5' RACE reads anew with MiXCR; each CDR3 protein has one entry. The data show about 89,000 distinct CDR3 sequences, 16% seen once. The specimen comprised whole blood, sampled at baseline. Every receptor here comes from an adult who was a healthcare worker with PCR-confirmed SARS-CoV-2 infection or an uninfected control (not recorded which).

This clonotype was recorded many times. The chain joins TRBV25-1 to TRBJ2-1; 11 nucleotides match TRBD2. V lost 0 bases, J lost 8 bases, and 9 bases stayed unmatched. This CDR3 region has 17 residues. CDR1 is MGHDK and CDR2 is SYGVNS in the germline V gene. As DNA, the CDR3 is TGTGCCAGCAGTGAATATATTACTAGCGGGAGTACGGATGAGCAGTTCTTC. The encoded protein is CASSEYITSGSTDEQFF.

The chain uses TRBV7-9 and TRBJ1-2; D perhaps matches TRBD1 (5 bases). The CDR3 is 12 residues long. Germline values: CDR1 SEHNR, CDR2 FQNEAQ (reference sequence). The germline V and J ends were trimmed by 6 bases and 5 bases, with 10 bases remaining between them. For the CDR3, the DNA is TGTGCCAGCAGAACTGACAGTTATGGCTACACCTTC. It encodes CASRTDSYGYTF.

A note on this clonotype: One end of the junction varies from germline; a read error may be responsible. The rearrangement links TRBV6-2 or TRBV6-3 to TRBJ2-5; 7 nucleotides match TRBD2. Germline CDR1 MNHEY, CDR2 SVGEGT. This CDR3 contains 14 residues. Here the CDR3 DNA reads TGTGCCAGCAGTTACAACTGGGGAGGGGAGACCCGGTACTTC. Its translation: CASSYNWGGETRYF.

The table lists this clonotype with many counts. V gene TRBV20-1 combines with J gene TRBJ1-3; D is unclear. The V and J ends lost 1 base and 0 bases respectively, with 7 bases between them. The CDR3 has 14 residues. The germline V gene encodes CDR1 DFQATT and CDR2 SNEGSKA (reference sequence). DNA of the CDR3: TGCAGTGCTAGAGTGGGGTACTCTGGAAACACCATATATTTT. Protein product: CSARVGYSGNTIYF.

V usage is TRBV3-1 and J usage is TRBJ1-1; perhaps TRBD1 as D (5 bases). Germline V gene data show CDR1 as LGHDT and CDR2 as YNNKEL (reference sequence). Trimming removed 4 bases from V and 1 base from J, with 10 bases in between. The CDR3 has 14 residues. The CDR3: CASSRTQGNTEAFF. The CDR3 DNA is TGTGCCAGCAGCCGTACTCAGGGGAACACTGAAGCTTTCTTT.

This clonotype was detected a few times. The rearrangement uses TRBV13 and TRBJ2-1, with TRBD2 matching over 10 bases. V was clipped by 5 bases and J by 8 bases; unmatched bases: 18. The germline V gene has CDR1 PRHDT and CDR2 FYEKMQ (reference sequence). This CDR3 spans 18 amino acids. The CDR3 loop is CASSPRTSGPPLTYEQFF. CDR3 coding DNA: TGTGCCAGCAGCCCGCGGACTAGCGGACCACCTTTGACGTATGAGCAGTTCTTC.

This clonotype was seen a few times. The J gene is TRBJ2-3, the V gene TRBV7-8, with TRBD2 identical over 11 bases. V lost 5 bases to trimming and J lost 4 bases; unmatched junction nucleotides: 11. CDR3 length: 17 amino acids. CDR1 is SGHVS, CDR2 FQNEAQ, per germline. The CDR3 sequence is CASSATVSGRAPDTQYF. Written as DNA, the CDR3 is TGTGCCAGCAGCGCGACAGTTAGCGGGAGGGCCCCAGATACGCAGTATTTT.

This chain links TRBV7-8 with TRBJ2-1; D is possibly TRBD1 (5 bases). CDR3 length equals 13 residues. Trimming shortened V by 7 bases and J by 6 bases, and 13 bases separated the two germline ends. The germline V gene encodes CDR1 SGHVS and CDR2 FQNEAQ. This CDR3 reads CASTRRASNEQFF. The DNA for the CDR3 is TGTGCCAGCACCCGCAGGGCGAGCAATGAGCAGTTCTTC.

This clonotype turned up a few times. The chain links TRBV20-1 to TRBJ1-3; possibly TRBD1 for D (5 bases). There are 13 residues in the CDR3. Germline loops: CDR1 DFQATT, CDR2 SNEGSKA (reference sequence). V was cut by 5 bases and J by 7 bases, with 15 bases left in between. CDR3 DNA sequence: TGCAGTGCTCCCGACAGCCGGGGGAACACCATATATTTT. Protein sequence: CSAPDSRGNTIYF.

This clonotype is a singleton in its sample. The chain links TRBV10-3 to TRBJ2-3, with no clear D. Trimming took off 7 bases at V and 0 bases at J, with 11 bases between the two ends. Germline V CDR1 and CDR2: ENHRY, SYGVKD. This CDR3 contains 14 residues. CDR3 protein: CAITVSASTDTQYF. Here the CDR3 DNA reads TGTGCCATCACTGTCTCAGCTAGCACAGATACGCAGTATTTT.

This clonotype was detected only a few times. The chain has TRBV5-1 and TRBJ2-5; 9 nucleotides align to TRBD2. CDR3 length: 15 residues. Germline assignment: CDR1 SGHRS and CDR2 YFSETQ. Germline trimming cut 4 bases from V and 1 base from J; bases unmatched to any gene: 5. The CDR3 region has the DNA TGCGCCAGCAGCGCGCTAGCGGGGATCCAAGAGACCCAGTACTTC. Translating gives CASSALAGIQETQYF.

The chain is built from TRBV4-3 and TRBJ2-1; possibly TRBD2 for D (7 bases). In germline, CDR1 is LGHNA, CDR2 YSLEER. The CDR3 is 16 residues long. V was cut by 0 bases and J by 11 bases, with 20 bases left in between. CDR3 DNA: TGCGCCAGCAGCCAAGATGGGGGCGGGAGAGGCGATAAGCAGTTCTTC. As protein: CASSQDGGGRGDKQFF.

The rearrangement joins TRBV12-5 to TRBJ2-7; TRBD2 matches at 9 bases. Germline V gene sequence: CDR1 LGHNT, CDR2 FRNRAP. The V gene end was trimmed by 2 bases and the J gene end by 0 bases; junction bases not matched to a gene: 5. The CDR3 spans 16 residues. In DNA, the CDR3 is TGTGCTAGTGGTTTGCTTGGCGGGAGGGCCTCCTACGAGCAGTACTTC. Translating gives CASGLLGGRASYEQYF.

The CDR3 DNA reads TGCAGTGCTAGAGTTGGAGGGGCCAATGAAAAACTGTTTTTT. Amino acid sequence: CSARVGGANEKLFF. This chain uses TRBV20-1 with TRBJ1-4; perhaps TRBD1 as D (5 bases). The CDR3 spans 14 residues. The V gene's germline CDR1 is DFQATT and CDR2 SNEGSKA (reference sequence). V was cut by 1 base and J by 5 bases, with 11 bases left in between.